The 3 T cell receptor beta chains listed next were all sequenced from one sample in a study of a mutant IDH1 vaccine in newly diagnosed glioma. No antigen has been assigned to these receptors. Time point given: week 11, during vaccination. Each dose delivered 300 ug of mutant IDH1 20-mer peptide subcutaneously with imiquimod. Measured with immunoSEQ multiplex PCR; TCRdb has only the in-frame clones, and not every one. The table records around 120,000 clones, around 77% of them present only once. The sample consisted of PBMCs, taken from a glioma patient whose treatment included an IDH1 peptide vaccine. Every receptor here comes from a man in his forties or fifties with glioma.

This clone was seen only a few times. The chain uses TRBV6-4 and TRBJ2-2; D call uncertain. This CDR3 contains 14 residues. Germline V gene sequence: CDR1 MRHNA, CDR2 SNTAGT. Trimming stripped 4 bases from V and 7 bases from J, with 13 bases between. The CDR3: CASSAGSSVGELFF. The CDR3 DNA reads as TGTGCCAGCAGTGCCGGGTCGTCCGTCGGGGAGCTGTTTTTT.

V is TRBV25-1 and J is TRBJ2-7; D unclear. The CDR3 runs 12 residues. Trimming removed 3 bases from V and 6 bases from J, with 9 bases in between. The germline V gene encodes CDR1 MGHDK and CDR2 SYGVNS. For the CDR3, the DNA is TGTGCCAGCAGTGAGGGTCTCGGCGAGCAGTACTTC. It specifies CASSEGLGEQYF.

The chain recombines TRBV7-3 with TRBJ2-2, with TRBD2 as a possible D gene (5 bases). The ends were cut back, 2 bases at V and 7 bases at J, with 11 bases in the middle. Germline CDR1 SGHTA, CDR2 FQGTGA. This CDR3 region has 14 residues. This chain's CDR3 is CASSLPSLGGELFF. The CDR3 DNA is TGTGCCAGCAGCTTACCTAGCCTGGGCGGGGAGCTGTTTTTT. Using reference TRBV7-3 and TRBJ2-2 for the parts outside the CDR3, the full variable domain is GAGVSQTPSNKVTEKGKYVELRCDPISGHTALYWYRQSLGQGPEFLIYFQGTGAADDSGLPNDRFFAVRPEGSVSTLKIQRTERGDSAVYLCASSLPSLGGELFFGEGSRLTVL.